The rows below give T cell receptor beta chains drawn from one sample of a study of T cells in localized non-small cell lung cancer. Generated by immunoSEQ multiplex PCR, the TCRdb table keeps only in-frame clones and is missing some. The sample consists of about 59,000 clones, about 89% of them appearing once. The source material was peripheral blood, sampled before any cancer treatment. These receptors were obtained from a man between 35 and 75 years old with stage I lung adenocarcinoma. CDR3s include the opening cysteine and the closing phenylalanine or tryptophan. D genes are given only for firm matches. The size field is filled for only some rows; it gives once, few, many or a size class.

TRBV6-1	.	TRBD1	TRBJ1-2	13	TGTGCCAGCAAGACAGGGGAGACTTTGAGCTACACCTTC	CASKTGETLSYTF
TRBV7-2	.	.	TRBJ1-1	17	TGTGCCAGCAGCTTAGCGAACCGGGGGGCGCGGAACACTGAAGCTTTCTTT	CASSLANRGARNTEAFF
TRBV7-9	once	TRBD1	TRBJ2-1	15	TGTGCCAGCAGCTTAGAGGGACAGGGCGACAATGAGCAGTTCTTC	CASSLEGQGDNEQFF
TRBV7-6	.	.	TRBJ1-5	13	TGTGCCAGCAGCGTAGGTACTAATCAGCCCCAGCATTTT	CASSVGTNQPQHF
TRBV4-2	.	TRBD2	TRBJ2-7	15	TGTGCCAGCAGCCAAGAGGTACAGCGGGACTACGAGCAGTACTTC	CASSQEVQRDYEQYF
TRBV5-4	.	.	TRBJ2-4	16	TGTGCCAGCAGCTTGAGTACGGGCTTGTCCAAAAACATTCAGTACTTC	CASSLSTGLSKNIQYF
TRBV7-9	.	TRBD1	TRBJ1-1	14	TGTGCCAGCAGCGCCAGACAGGGAAACACTGAAGCTTTCTTT	CASSARQGNTEAFF
TRBV5-1	once	.	TRBJ1-1	16	TGCGCCAGCAGCTTGGGTGGGGGCCTCCGGGACACTGAAGCTTTCTTT	CASSLGGGLRDTEAFF
TRBV6-1	.	TRBD1	TRBJ1-2	14	TGTGCCAGCAGTTGGGGGACAGGCCCTGGAGGCTACACCTTC	CASSWGTGPGGYTF
TRBV11-2	.	.	TRBJ1-4	15	TGTGCCAGCAGACCTTTTGGGATAATTGGAGAAAAACTGTTTTTT	CASRPFGIIGEKLFF
TRBV9	.	TRBD1	TRBJ1-2	16	TGTGCCAGCAGCCCCGAGGGCAGGGGGCACAACTATGGCTACACCTTC	CASSPEGRGHNYGYTF
TRBV18	.	.	TRBJ1-4	15	TGTGCCAGCTCACCACAGCGCGCTGGCAATGAAAAACTGTTTTTT	CASSPQRAGNEKLFF
TRBV5-8	.	.	TRBJ1-2	13	TGTGCCAGCAGCTCGGAACGGACCTATGGCTACACCTTC	CASSSERTYGYTF
TRBV7-6	few	TRBD1	TRBJ2-7	16	TGTGCCAGCAGCACGATGGGGGACAGGGCCCCTTACGAGCAGTACTTC	CASSTMGDRAPYEQYF
TRBV28	.	.	TRBJ1-2	13	TGTGCCAGCAGTTTCTCTGGGAGCTATGGCTACACCTTC	CASSFSGSYGYTF
TRBV27	.	.	TRBJ2-7	14	TGTGCCAGCAGTTTATCGCGAGGAAAGTACGAGCAGTACTTC	CASSLSRGKYEQYF
TRBV19	.	TRBD2	TRBJ2-1	14	TGTGCCAGTAGGCGACTAGCGGGGGATAATGAGCAGTTCTTC	CASRRLAGDNEQFF
TRBV29-1	.	.	TRBJ2-7	14	TGCAGCGTTGAACGGCAGGGGTTATCCTACGAGCAGTACTTC	CSVERQGLSYEQYF
TRBV4-3	.	TRBD2	TRBJ2-7	15	TGCGCCACTTCCCAGGGGGTAGCGGGGGCCTACGAGCAGTACTTC	CATSQGVAGAYEQYF
TRBV11-2	.	.	TRBJ2-1	15	TGTGCCAGCAGCTCGGGCCCCTGGCAGAGGAATGAGCAGTTCTTC	CASSSGPWQRNEQFF
TRBV5-4	once	TRBD1	TRBJ1-1	15	TGTGCCAGCAGAATCCCAGGGGGCGCGAACACTGAAGCTTTCTTT	CASRIPGGANTEAFF
TRBV5-1	.	.	TRBJ1-1	14	TGCGCCAGCAGCCACGGGACGCCCAACACTGAAGCTTTCTTT	CASSHGTPNTEAFF
TRBV29-1	.	TRBD1	TRBJ2-5	12	TGCAGCGTTACAGGGGGTCGAGAGACCCAGTACTTC	CSVTGGRETQYF
TRBV4-1	.	.	TRBJ1-2	14	TGCGCCAGCAGCCAAGTCGGTCTTGACTATGGCTACACCTTC	CASSQVGLDYGYTF
TRBV30	.	.	TRBJ2-1	12	TGTGCCTGGAGTAAGACCCCTAGGGAGCAGTTCTTC	CAWSKTPREQFF
TRBV15	.	TRBD1	TRBJ1-1	15	TGTGCCACCAGCAGACGGACAGGGGGAGGAACTGAAGCTTTCTTT	CATSRRTGGGTEAFF
TRBV29-1	.	.	TRBJ1-1	13	TGCAACGTTGAAGCGCAGATGAACACTGAAGCTTTCTTT	CNVEAQMNTEAFF
TRBV6-8	.	TRBD1	TRBJ2-7	17	TGTGCCAGCAGCAAGTGGGTTACAGGGGGCGTCGCCTACGAGCAGTACTTC	CASSKWVTGGVAYEQYF
TRBV5-1	.	TRBD1	TRBJ2-5	13	TGCGCCAGCAGCCAACAGGGGTCGGAGACCCAGTACTTC	CASSQQGSETQYF
TRBV28	.	TRBD1	TRBJ2-7	14	TGTGCCAGCAGCCCCGGGACAGGGGGCTACGAGCAGTACTTC	CASSPGTGGYEQYF
TRBV5-1	.	TRBD2	TRBJ2-7	15	TGCGCCAGCAGCTTTCTAGCGGGGGACTCCTACGAGCAGTACTTC	CASSFLAGDSYEQYF
TRBV30	.	.	TRBJ2-3	14	TGTGCCTGGAACGGTCGGAGTAGCACAGATACGCAGTATTTT	CAWNGRSSTDTQYF
TRBV4-2	.	.	TRBJ1-4	15	TGTGCCAGCAGCCAAGAACTCGGGGTACGGGAAAAACTGTTTTTT	CASSQELGVREKLFF
TRBV28	.	.	TRBJ2-5	13	TGTGCCAGCAGCCCGGACACCCAAGAGACCCAGTACTTC	CASSPDTQETQYF
TRBV4-3	once	TRBD1	TRBJ2-3	15	TGCGCCAGCAGCCGCGAACAGGGGGCGGCGGATACGCAGTATTTT	CASSREQGAADTQYF
TRBV7-2	few	.	TRBJ2-3	17	TGTGCCAGCAGCTCGGGACTCCACCGGGGCAGGTCAGATACGCAGTATTTT	CASSSGLHRGRSDTQYF
TRBV7-7	.	TRBD1	TRBJ2-2	15	TGTGCTAGCAGCTTAGGAGGACAGGGGGCCGGGGAGCTGTTTTTT	CASSLGGQGAGELFF
TRBV6-5	.	.	TRBJ2-1	13	TGTGCCAGCAGTTACGACTTGGTCAATGAGCAGTTCTTC	CASSYDLVNEQFF
TRBV29-1	.	.	TRBJ2-1	15	TGCAGCGTGGACCTTCGCGGAGCGTGGTACAATGAGCAGTTCTTC	CSVDLRGAWYNEQFF
TRBV18	.	TRBD2	TRBJ2-1	14	TGTGCCAGCTCATTAGCGGGAGTCGGTAATGAGCAGTTCTTC	CASSLAGVGNEQFF
TRBV2	.	.	TRBJ2-1	15	TGTGCCAGCAGCGGGGGCCTAAGCTCCTACAATGAGCAGTTCTTC	CASSGGLSSYNEQFF
TRBV5-4	.	TRBD2	TRBJ2-5	16	TGTGCCAGCAGCTTTCCTAGCGGAGAGAGACAAGAGACCCAGTACTTC	CASSFPSGERQETQYF
TRBV4-2	.	.	TRBJ2-5	14	TGTGCCAGCAGCCAAGAGTCAGGGCGCGAGACCCAGTACTTC	CASSQESGRETQYF
TRBV19	.	.	TRBJ2-1	18	TGTGCCAGTAGTATATCCCCCGAGCGGGTCAGCTCCTACAATGAGCAGTTCTTC	CASSISPERVSSYNEQFF
TRBV5-1	.	TRBD1	TRBJ2-7	15	TGCGCCAGCAGCTTACGGGGACAGGGACCCTACGAGCAGTACTTC	CASSLRGQGPYEQYF
TRBV9	.	.	TRBJ1-2	13	TGTGCCAGCAGCATGAGCCGACAGAATGGCTACACCTTC	CASSMSRQNGYTF
TRBV11-2	.	.	TRBJ2-3	10	TGTGCCAGCAGCGACGATACGCAGTATTTT	CASSDDTQYF
TRBV2	.	TRBD1	TRBJ1-5	14	TGTGCCAGCAGACCACAGGGGGGTGGTCAGCCCCAGCATTTT	CASRPQGGGQPQHF
TRBV4-1	.	TRBD2	TRBJ2-7	17	TGCGCCAGCAGCCAAGATCGTGGCTTTAGCGGGTCCTACGAGCAGTACTTC	CASSQDRGFSGSYEQYF
TRBV7-9	.	TRBD2	TRBJ2-5	17	TGTGCCAGCAGCGTGCGGACTAGCGGGAGGGCCTTAGAGACCCAGTACTTC	CASSVRTSGRALETQYF
TRBV2	once	.	TRBJ2-2	14	TGTGCCAGCACCCGGGCCGGGGCCTCCGGGGAGCTGTTTTTT	CASTRAGASGELFF
TRBV2	once	.	TRBJ2-7	13	TGTGCCAGCAGTGTGGGGTTCACCTACGAGCAGTACTTC	CASSVGFTYEQYF
TRBV6-5	.	TRBD1	TRBJ2-5	15	TGTGCCAGCAGAAGGACAGGGGGCGCGAGGGAGACCCAGTACTTC	CASRRTGGARETQYF
TRBV28	.	TRBD1	TRBJ2-5	12	TGTGCCTCAGGGACAGAAGAAGAGACCCAGTACTTC	CASGTEEETQYF
TRBV7-2	.	.	TRBJ2-3	13	TGTGCCAGCAGCTCCGGACGGACAGATACGCAGTATTTT	CASSSGRTDTQYF
TRBV28	.	TRBD2	TRBJ2-3	16	TGTGCCAGCTCCCAACTAGCGGGAGGTGGGGCAGATACGCAGTATTTT	CASSQLAGGGADTQYF
TRBV18	.	TRBD2	TRBJ2-4	15	TGTGCCAGCTCACAACTAGCGGGAGGTAGGGACATTCAGTACTTC	CASSQLAGGRDIQYF
TRBV7-3	.	TRBD2	TRBJ2-3	17	TGTGCCAGCAGCTCGGGACTAGCGGAGGTTGGCACAGATACGCAGTATTTT	CASSSGLAEVGTDTQYF
TRBV18	.	TRBD2	TRBJ2-2	17	TGTGCCAGCTCACCACCGGCGTGGGAGGGGAACACCGGGGAGCTGTTTTTT	CASSPPAWEGNTGELFF
TRBV30	.	.	TRBJ1-3	13	TGTGCCTGGAGTGTACAAGGAGGAAACACCATATATTTT	CAWSVQGGNTIYF